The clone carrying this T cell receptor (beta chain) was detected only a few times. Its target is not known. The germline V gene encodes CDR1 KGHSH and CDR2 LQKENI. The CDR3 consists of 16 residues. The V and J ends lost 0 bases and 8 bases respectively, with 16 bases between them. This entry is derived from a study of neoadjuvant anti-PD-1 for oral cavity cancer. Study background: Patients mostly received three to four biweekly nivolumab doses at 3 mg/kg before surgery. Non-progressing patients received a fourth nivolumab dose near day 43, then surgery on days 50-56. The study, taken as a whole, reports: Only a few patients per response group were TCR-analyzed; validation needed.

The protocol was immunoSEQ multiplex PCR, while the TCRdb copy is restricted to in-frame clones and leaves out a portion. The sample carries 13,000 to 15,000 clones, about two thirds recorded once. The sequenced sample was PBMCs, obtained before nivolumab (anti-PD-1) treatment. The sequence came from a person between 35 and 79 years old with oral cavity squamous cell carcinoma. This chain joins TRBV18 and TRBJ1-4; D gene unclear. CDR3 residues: CASSPPSWVKMEKLFF. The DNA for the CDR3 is TGTGCCAGCTCACCACCGTCGTGGGTCAAGATGGAAAAACTGTTTTTT. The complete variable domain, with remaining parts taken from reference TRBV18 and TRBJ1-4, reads NAGVMQNPRHLVRRRGQEARLRCSPMKGHSHVYWYRQLPEEGLKFMVYLQKENIIDESGMPKERFSAEFPKEGPSILRIQQVVRGDSAAYFCASSPPSWVKMEKLFFGSGTQLSVL.